This TCR beta chain was obtained from a study of blood T cell repertoires in COVID-19. Study at large: The origin of the acute and convalescent COVID-19 samples was the United States, Italy and Spain.

Participants reported their clinical history, and cohort assignment relied on those reports. Symptom resolution, clearance, or two negative PCRs marked the recovered donors of Cohort 3. CDR1 is LNHDA and CDR2 is SQIVND in the germline V gene (reference sequence). The CDR3 has 14 amino acids. V dropped 3 bases and J dropped 3; count of bases not matched to a gene: 3. Produced via immunoSEQ multiplex PCR; TCRdb's table is partial and in-frame only. This sample has about 330,000 clones; about 90% occur once, and the top ten carry around 4.6%. This clonotype was obtained from a man younger than 45 who had recovered from COVID-19. The specimen sequenced was PBMCs or T cells enriched from blood (not recorded which). V and J are TRBV19 and TRBJ2-7, with 9 nucleotides matching TRBD1. Here the CDR3 reads CASSMPGQGYEQYF. For the CDR3, the DNA is TGTGCCAGTAGTATGCCGGGACAGGGCTACGAGCAGTACTTC.